This entry features one T cell receptor (beta chain) sequence. This clone was found once. The clone's antigen remains unknown. No base-level quality is on record; no much larger clone is a single base apart. Participants in the prospective study were aged about 18 to 95 years, lived in some 24 United States geographic areas, and enrolled through a virtual design. Cohort assignment in the prospective study relied on participant-reported clinical history from a screening survey and a study questionnaire. In the prospective study, whole blood, serum and a nasopharyngeal or oropharyngeal swab were collected from each participant by mobile phlebotomists. Over a roughly two-month period, participants in the prospective study had the option of providing additional blood draws and questionnaires. Before DNA extraction, prospective study blood samples were shipped either frozen or at room temperature. The sample belongs to a study of blood T cell repertoires in COVID-19 (dated by TCRdb to 2018 to 2020). Context from the whole study: Collaborator samples came from the United States, Italy and Spain and covered acute and convalescent phases of COVID-19. A freely available public database, intended as a resource for researchers studying the immune response to SARS-CoV-2, is where the repertoires were released. Subjects who had been exposed to COVID-19, were actively infected with it, or had recovered from it provided the deeply sampled blood TCRbeta repertoires that made up the dataset. The prospective study material was composed of cDNA or gDNA derived from T cells, B-cell-depleted T cells, or PBMCs. Samples came from the ongoing ImmuneRACE study (first 160 participants) plus 1,254 subjects from 6 global collaborators. Where HLA class I and class II types were available, the types were taken from metadata supplied by the sample provider, not from assay-based typing. Nearly every sample came with metadata listing a de-identified subject ID, COVID-19 status, age in years and sex. On the study overall, not on this receptor specifically: The quantity of clinical and demographic metadata differed by source and by participant and was supplied without curation.

TCRbeta CDR3 regions were amplified from genomic DNA using the immunoSEQ Assay, a bias-controlled multiplex PCR. In the authors' own workflow: Nucleated cell counts per sample were estimated from amplification of reference gene primers within the assay. Sequence reads were collapsed and filtered to measure the absolute abundance of every unique TCRbeta CDR3 rearrangement. Productive Simpson clonality was computed per sample as the square root of Simpson's diversity index over productive rearrangements. TCRdb obtained this table from immuneACCESS and retained in-frame rearrangements with V and J assigned. These tables miss some clones; where compared with another copy, unresolved V genes account for less than half of the shortfall, and the remainder is unexplained. V, J and clone size derive from that table, while D and trimming were established from the DNA sequence. In this sample the table shows about 240,000 clones, around 90% of which occur a single time. The top ten clones comprise 2.6% of the sample.

This clonotype was obtained from a woman in her 30s with acute COVID-19. The material sequenced was PBMCs or T cells enriched from blood (not recorded which).

CDR3 protein: CASRIADGGSEQYF. Read as DNA, the sequence is TGTGCCAGCAGGATCGCTGACGGCGGCAGCGAGCAGTACTTC. The V and J segments used are TRBV28 and TRBJ2-7; no confident D gene assignment can be made. From its cysteine to its phenylalanine, the CDR3 spans 14 amino acids. Only the CDR3 part of the read is kept: 42 bases, read in frame from the first base. The germline V gene supplies CDR1 MDHEN and CDR2 SYDVKM. Relative to germline, V is 6 bases shorter and J is 6 bases shorter, with 18 bases between their ends.